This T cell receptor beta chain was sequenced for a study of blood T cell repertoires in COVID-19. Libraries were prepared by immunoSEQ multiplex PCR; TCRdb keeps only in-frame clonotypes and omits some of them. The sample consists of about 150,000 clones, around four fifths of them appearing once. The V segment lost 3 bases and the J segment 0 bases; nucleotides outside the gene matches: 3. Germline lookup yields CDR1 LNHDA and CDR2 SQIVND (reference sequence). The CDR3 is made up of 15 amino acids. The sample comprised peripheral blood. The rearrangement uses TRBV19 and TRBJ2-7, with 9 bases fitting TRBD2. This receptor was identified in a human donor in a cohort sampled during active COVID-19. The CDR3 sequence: CASSMSGGHSYEQYF. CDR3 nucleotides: TGTGCCAGTAGTATGAGCGGGGGGCACTCCTACGAGCAGTACTTC.